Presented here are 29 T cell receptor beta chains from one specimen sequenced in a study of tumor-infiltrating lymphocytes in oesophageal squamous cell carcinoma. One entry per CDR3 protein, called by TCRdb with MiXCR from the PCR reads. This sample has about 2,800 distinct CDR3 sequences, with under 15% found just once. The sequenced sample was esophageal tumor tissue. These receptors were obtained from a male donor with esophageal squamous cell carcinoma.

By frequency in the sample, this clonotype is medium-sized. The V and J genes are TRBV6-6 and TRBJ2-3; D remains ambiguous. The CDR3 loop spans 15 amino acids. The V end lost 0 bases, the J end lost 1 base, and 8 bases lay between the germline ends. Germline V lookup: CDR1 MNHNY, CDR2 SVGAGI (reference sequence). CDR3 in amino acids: CASSYSTWGTDTQYF. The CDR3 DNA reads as TGTGCCAGCAGTTACTCGACGTGGGGCACAGATACGCAGTATTTT.

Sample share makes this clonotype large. CDR3 in amino acids: CASSLAGHSTDTQYF. The CDR3 nucleotides are TGTGCCAGCAGTTTAGCGGGACATAGCACAGATACGCAGTATTTT. The chain couples TRBV12-3 or TRBV12-4 to TRBJ2-3, with a tentative D call TRBD1 (6 bases). This CDR3 is 15 amino acids long. The V end lost 0 bases, the J end lost 0 bases, and 7 bases lay between the germline ends.

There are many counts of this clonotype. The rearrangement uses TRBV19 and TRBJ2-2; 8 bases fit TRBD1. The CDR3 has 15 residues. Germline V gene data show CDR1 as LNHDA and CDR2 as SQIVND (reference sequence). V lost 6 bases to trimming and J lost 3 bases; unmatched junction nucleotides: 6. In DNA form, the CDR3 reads TGTGCCAGTAGAGACCGGGACAGGTACACCGGGGAGCTGTTTTTT. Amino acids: CASRDRDRYTGELFF.

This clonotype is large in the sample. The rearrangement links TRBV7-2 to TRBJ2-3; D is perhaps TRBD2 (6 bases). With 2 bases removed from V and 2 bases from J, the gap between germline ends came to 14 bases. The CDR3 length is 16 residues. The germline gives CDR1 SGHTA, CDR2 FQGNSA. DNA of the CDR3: TGTGCCAGCAGCTTACGGCAGGGCGGGGACACAGATACGCAGTATTTT. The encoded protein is CASSLRQGGDTDTQYF.

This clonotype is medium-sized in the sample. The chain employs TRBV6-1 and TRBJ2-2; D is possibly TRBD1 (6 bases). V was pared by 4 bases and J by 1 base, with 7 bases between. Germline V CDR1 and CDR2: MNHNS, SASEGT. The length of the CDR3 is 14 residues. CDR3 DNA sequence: TGTGCCAGCAGTGGAGGGGGGAACACCGGGGAGCTGTTTTTT. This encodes CASSGGGNTGELFF.

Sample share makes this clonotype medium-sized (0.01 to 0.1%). The CDR3 nucleotides read TGTGCCAGCAGTGAAGGGGGTCAGGGGTTAGGAGAGACCCAGTACTTC. It encodes CASSEGGQGLGETQYF. This sequence joins TRBV6-1 and TRBJ2-5; D is possibly TRBD1 (6 bases). Trimming removed 1 base at V and 4 bases at J, with 16 bases between. The CDR3 is made up of 16 amino acids. Germline V gene data show CDR1 as MNHNS and CDR2 as SASEGT.

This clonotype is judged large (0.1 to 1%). This CDR3 is CASSFSDRLNTEAFF. CDR3 sequence (DNA): TGTGCCAGCAGCTTCTCGGACAGACTGAACACTGAAGCTTTCTTT. The V and J genes are TRBV7-2 and TRBJ1-1; D is possibly TRBD1 (6 bases). Deletions cut 3 bases from V and 0 bases from J, with 11 bases between. The CDR3 totals 15 residues. The V gene's germline CDR1 is SGHTA and CDR2 FQGNSA.

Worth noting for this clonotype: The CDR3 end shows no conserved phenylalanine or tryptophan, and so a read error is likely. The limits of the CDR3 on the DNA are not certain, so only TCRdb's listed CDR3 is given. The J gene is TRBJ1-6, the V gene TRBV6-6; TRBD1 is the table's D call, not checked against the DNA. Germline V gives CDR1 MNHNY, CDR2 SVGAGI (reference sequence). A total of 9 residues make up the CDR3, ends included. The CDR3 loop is CASSWAAGQ.

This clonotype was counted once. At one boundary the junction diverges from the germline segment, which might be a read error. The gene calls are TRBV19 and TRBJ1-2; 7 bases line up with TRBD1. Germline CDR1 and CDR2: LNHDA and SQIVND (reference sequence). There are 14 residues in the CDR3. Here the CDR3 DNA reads TGTGCCAGTCGTATGGAGAGGGGGCGGAATGGCTACACCTTC. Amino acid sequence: CASRMERGRNGYTF.

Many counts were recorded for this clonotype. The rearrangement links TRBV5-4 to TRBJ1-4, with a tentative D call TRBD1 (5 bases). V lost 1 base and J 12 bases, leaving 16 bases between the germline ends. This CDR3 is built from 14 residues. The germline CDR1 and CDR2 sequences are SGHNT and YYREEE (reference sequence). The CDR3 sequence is CASSLRTLPDQLFF. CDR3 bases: TGTGCCAGCAGCTTGAGGACACTTCCCGATCAACTGTTTTTT.

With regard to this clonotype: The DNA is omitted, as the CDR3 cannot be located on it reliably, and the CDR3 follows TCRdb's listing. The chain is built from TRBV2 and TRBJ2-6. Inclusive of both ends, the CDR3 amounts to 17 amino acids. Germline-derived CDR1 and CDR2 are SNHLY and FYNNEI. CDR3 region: CASSEAAQITLWLHLRF.

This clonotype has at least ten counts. The CDR3 sequence is CASSLRGGPLDTQYF. The CDR3 nucleotides read TGCGCCAGCAGCTTGAGAGGGGGCCCCTTAGATACGCAGTATTTT. The gene calls are TRBV5-1 and TRBJ2-3; 7 bases match TRBD1. The CDR3 spans 15 residues. Germline V CDR1 and CDR2: SGHRS, YFSETQ. Trimming took 1 base from V and 5 from J; bases not matched to a gene: 7.

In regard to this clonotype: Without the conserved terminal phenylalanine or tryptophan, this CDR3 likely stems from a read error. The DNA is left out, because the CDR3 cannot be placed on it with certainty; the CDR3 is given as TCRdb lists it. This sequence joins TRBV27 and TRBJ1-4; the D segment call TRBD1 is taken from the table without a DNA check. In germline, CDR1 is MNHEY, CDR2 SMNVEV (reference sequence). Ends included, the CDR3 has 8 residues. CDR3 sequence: CASSLVQG.

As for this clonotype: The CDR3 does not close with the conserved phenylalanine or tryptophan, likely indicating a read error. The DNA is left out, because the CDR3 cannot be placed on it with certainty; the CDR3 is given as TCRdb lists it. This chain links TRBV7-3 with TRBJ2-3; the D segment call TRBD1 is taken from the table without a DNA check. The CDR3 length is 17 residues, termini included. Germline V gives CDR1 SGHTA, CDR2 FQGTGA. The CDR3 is CASSPIPGEAYEQYFGP.

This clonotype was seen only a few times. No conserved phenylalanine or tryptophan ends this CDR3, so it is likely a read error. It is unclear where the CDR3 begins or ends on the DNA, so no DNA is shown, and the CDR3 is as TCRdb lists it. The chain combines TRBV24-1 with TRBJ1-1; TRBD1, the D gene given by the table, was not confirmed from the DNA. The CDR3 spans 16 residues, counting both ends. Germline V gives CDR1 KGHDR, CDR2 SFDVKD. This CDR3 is CTLPGQDLTMATPSVR.

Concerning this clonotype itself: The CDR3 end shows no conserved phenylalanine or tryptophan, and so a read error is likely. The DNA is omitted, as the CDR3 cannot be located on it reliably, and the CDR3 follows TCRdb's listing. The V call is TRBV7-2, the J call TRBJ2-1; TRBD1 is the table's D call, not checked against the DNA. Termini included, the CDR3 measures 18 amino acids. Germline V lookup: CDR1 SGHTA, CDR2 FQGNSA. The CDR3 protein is CASSLVTGLAKNIQYFGA.

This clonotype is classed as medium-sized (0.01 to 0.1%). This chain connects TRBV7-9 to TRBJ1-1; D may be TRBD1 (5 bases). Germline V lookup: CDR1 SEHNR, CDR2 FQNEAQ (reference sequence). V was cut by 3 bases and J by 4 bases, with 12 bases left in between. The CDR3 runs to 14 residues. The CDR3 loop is CASSLGRVVTEAFF. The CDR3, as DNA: TGTGCCAGCAGCTTGGGCAGGGTTGTCACTGAAGCTTTCTTT. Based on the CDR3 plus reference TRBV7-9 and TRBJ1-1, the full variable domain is DTGVSQNPRHKITKRGQNVTFRCDPISEHNRLYWYRQTLGQGPEFLTYFQNEAQLEKSRLLSDRFSAERPKGSFSTLEIQRTEQGDSAMYLCASSLGRVVTEAFFGQGTRLTVV.

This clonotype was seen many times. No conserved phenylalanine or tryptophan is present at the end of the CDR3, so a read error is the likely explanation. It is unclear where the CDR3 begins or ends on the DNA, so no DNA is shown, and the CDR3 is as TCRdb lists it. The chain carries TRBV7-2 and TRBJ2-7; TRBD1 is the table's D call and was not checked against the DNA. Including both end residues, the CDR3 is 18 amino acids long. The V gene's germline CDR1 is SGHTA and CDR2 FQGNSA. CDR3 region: CASSLVQGAHNYGYTFGS.

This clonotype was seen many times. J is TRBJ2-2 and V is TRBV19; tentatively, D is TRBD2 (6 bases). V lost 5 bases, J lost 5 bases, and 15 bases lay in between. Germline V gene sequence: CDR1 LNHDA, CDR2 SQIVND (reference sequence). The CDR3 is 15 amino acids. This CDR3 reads CASSPRVGGTGELFF. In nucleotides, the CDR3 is TGTGCCAGTAGTCCCCGGGTCGGAGGGACCGGGGAGCTGTTTTTT. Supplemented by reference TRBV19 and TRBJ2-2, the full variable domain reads DGGITQSPKYLFRKEGQNVTLSCEQNLNHDAMYWYRQDPGQGLRLIYYSQIVNDFQKGDIAEGYSVSREKKESFPLTVTSAQKNPTAFYLCASSPRVGGTGELFFGEGSRLTVL.

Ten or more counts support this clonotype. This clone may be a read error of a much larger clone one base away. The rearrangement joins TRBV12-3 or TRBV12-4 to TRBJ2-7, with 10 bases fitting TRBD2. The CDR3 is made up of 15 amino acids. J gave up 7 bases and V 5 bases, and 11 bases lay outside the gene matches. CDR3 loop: CASSRAGGSYNEQYF. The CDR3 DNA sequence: TGTGCCAGCAGTCGAGCGGGGGGGTCGTACAATGAGCAGTACTTC.

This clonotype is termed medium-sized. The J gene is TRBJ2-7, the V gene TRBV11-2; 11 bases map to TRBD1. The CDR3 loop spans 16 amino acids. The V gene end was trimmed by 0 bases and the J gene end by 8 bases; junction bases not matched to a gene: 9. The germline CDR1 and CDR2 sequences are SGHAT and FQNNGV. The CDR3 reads CASSLDFGQGAVQQYF. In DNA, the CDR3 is TGTGCCAGCAGCTTAGATTTTGGACAGGGGGCTGTGCAGCAGTACTTC.

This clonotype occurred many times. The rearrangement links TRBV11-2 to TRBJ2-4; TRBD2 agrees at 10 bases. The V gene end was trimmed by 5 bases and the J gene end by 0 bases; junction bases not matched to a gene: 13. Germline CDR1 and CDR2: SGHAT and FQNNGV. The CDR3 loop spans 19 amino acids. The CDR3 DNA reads TGTGCCAGCAGCGCCAACGGGAGGCTAGCGGGGGTAGCCAAAAACATTCAGTACTTC. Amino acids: CASSANGRLAGVAKNIQYF.

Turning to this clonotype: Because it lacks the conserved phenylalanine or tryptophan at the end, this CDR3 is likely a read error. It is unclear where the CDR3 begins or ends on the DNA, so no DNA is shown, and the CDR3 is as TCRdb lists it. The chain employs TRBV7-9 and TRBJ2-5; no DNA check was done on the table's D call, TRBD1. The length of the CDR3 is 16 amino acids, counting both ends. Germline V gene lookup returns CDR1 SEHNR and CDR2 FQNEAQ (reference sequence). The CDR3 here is CASSSGGSSYEQYFGN.

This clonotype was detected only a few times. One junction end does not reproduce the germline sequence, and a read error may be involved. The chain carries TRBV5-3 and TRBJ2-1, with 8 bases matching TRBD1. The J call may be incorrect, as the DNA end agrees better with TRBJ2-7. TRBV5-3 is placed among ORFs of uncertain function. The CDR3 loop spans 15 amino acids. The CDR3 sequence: CASSFGDRGIDEQYF. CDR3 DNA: TGTGCCAGCAGCTTTGGTGACAGGGGTATCGATGAGCAGTACTTC.

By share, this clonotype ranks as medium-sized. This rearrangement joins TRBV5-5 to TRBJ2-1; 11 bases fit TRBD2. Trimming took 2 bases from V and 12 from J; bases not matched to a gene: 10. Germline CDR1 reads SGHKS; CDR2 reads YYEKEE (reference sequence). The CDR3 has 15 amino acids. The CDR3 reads CASSFVLAGAWGQFF. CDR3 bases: TGTGCCAGCAGCTTTGTACTAGCGGGGGCTTGGGGGCAGTTCTTC.

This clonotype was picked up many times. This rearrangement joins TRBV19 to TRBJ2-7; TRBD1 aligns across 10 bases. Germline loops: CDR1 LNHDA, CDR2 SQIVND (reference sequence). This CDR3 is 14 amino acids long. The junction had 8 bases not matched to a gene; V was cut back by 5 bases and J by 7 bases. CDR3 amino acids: CASSWTGGTYEQYF. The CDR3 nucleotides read TGTGCCAGTAGTTGGACAGGGGGTACATATGAGCAGTACTTC.

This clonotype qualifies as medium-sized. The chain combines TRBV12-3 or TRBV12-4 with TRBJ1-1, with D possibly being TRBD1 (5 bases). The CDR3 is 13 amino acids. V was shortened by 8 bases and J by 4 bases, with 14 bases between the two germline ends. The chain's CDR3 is CASSRVVGTEAFF. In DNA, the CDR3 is TGTGCCAGCTCCAGGGTCGTGGGCACTGAAGCTTTCTTT.

The CDR3 spells CSARAPGGRADTQYF. Written as DNA, the CDR3 is TGCAGTGCTAGAGCTCCGGGGGGCAGAGCAGATACGCAGTATTTT. The chain has TRBV20-1 and TRBJ2-3; D is perhaps TRBD2 (7 bases). Trimming took 1 base from V and 4 from J, leaving 15 bases between them. The CDR3 is made up of 15 amino acids. In germline, CDR1 is DFQATT, CDR2 SNEGSKA (reference sequence).

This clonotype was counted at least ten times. The CDR3, as DNA: TGTGCCAGCAGCCGTGACAGGGGAGATGAAAAACTGTTTTTT. This gives the protein CASSRDRGDEKLFF. This sequence joins TRBV28 and TRBJ1-4; 8 bases fit TRBD1. CDR1 is MDHEN and CDR2 is SYDVKM in the germline V gene. The trim removed 6 bases at V and 6 bases at J, leaving 6 bases unmatched. The CDR3 sequence is 14 residues long.